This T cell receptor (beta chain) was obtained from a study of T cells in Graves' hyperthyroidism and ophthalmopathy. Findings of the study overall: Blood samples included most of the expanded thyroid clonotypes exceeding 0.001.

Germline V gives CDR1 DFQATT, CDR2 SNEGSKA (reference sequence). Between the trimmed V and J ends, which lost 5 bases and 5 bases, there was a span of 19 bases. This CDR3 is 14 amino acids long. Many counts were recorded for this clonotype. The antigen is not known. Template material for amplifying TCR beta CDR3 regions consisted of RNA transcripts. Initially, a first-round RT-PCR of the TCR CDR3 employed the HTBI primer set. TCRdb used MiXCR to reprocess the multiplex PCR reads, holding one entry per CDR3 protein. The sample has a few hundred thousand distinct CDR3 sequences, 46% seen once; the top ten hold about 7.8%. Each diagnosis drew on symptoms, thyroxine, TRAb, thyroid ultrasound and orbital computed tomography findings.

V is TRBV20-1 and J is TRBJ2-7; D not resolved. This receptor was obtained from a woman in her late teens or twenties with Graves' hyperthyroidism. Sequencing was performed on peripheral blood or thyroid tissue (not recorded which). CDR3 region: CSAWSYSLGHEQYF. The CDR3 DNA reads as TGCAGTGCTTGGTCGTATTCCCTCGGGCACGAGCAGTACTTC.